The entry below gives a single TCR beta chain sequence along with its context. What antigen it recognizes has not been identified. The sample holds no much larger clone one base away, and base qualities are not on file. TCR beta chain sequences were generated from genomic DNA using the immunoSEQ assay. In the paper's pipeline: Any CDR3 sequence that did not begin with the conserved framework cysteine at position 104 was removed by hand. To get clonality, the normalized Shannon's Diversity Index was subtracted from one, giving values from 0 (maximal diversity) to 1 (oligoclonal). Differences in the frequency of the same CDR3 between samples, such as brain versus blood, were assessed with chi-squared comparison-of-proportions tests. Public clonotypes were found by searching immuneACCESS, and the VDJdb browser was used to assess similarity to known antiviral clonotypes. The clones in this table, taken by TCRdb from immuneACCESS, are in-frame only. Not every clone is retained; where verified, under half of the shortfall comes from an unresolved V gene, and the cause of the rest is unknown. V and J calls and clone size are given by that table; D and trimming were obtained from the DNA. The sample includes 300,000 to 400,000 clones, with 93% observed a single time. The ten largest make up 5.5% to 6% of the sample.

The sample belongs to a study of brain T cells in children with intractable seizures (dated by TCRdb to the early 2020s). About the investigation overall: As a first screen for immune gene transcripts, resected brain tissue from 53 pediatric epilepsy surgery cases was run on a NanoString immunology panel. Of the roughly 12 selected surgery cases, pre-surgery blood was also sequenced for eight, so four had brain tissue only. The paper's findings and limits, for the study overall: Viral specificity was inferred solely from CDR3 sequence similarity, and the HCMV serostatus of the patients was not known. Because pre- and post-surgery blood were sequenced to different depths, clones absent from the pre-surgery sample may reflect undersampling.

Reading the label with the study, this specimen's time point is: blood from clinic visit 5 months post-surgery; TSC patient then seizure free. The surgery cases showing the highest brain T cell transcript signatures were chosen for TCR beta chain sequencing of brain tissue and, when available, of blood. Before surgery, the patients had been given at least one anti-epileptic drug. The TCR-sequenced patients were children whose drug-resistant epilepsy was caused by tuberous sclerosis complex, focal cortical dysplasia, Rasmussen encephalitis or hemimegalencephaly. Bulk genomic DNA was isolated from unsorted brain tissue and whole blood using the Monarch genomic DNA purification kit. From a lookup of the germline V gene (reference sequence), CDR1 and CDR2 are SGHNT and YYREEE. V is pruned by 0 bases and J by 2 bases, leaving 7 bases of the junction without a gene match. The CDR3 contains 18 residues, cysteine and phenylalanine counted. The kept DNA is CDR3 alone, 54 bases in frame from the first base.

Sequencing used peripheral blood, obtained 4 to 5 months after surgery. The clonotype originates from a boy in the first two years of life with tuberous sclerosis and intractable seizures. The chain uses TRBV5-4 and TRBJ2-3, and TRBD1 matches 12 of the central bases. This receptor has the CDR3 CASSLGSGDRGPTDTQYF. The DNA sequence is TGTGCCAGCAGCTTGGGGTCGGGGGACAGGGGGCCCACAGATACGCAGTATTTT.